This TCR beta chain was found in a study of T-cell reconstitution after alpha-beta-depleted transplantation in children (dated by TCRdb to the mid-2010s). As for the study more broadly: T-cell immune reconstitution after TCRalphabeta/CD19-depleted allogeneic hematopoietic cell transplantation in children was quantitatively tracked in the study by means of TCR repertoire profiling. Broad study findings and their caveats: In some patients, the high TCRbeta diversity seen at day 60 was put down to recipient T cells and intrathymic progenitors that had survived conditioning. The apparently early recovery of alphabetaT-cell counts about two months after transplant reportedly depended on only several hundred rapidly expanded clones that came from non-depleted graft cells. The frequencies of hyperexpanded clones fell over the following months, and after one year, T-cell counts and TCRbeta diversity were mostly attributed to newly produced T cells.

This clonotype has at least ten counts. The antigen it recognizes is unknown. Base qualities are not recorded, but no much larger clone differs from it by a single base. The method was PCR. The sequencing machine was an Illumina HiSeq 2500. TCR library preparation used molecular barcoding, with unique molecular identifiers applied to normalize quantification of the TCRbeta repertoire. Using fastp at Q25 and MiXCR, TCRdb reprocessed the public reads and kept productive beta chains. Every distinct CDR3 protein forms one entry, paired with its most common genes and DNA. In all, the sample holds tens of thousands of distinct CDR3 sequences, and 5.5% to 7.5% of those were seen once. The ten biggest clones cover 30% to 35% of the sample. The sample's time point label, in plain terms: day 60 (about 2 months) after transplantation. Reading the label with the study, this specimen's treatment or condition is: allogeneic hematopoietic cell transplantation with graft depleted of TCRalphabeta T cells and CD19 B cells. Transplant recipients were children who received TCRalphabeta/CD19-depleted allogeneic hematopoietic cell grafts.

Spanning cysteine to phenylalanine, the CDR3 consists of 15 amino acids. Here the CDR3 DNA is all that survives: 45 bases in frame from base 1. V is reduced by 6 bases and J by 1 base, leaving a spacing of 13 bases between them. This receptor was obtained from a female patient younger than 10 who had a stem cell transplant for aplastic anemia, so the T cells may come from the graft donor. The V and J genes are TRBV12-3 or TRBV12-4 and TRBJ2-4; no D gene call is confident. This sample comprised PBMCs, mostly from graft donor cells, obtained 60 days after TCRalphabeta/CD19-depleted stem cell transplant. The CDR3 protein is CASSRQLGAKNIQYF. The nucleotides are TGTGCCAGCAGCAGGCAACTTGGCGCCAAAAACATTCAGTACTTC.